This TCR beta chain emerged from a study of shared clonotypes between healthy human individuals. The CDR3 length is 17 residues. The V and J ends lost 4 bases and 0 bases, in that order; junction bases with no gene match: 10. Germline V lookup: CDR1 SEHNR, CDR2 FQNEAQ (reference sequence). The table came from immunoSEQ multiplex PCR; TCRdb's copy has only in-frame clones and leaves some out. Found here are some 1,600,000 clones, around 98% of them singletons; the top ten hold around 0.45%. Sequencing used naive CD4+ T cells sorted from blood. Regarding subset: CD45RA+ positively selected. The genes are TRBV7-9 and TRBJ1-1; TRBD1 matches 8 bases. This receptor was identified in a man between 25 and 39 years old in good health. The CDR3 here is CASSSGQGVPMNTEAFF. In DNA, the CDR3 is TGTGCCAGCAGCTCAGGACAGGGCGTTCCTATGAACACTGAAGCTTTCTTT.